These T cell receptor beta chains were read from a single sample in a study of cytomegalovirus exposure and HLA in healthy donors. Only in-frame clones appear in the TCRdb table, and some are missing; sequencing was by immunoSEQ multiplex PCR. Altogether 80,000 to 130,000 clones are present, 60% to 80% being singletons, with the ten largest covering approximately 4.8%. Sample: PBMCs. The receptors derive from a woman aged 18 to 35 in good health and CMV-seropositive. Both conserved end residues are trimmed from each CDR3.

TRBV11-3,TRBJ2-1,ASSLGAGGQF
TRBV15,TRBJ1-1,ATSRARQGRTEAF
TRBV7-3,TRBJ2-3,ASSRTGTSGSGDTQY
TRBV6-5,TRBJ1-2,ASSYRGGGYGYT
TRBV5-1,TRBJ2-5,ASSLEAGVQETQY
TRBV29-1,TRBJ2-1,SVEDRTSWVSNEQF
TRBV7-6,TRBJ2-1,ASSLVGTGTNNEQF
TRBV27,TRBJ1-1,ASSLGQINTEAF
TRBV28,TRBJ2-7,ASSLNGYEQY
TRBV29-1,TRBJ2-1,SVHGTVSSYNEQF
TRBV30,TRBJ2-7,AWSAPLQGYEQY
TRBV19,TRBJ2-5,ASSQREGETQY
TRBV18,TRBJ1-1,ASSQGRGYTEAF
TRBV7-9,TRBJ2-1,ASSLRGGITVNEQF
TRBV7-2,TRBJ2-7,ASGLDSYEQY
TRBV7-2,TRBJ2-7,ASSPVGTSGSEQY
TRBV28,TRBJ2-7,ASSLQGYEQY
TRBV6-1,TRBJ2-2,ASSEAPGSAGELF
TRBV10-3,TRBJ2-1,AISGRTSGRVGEQF
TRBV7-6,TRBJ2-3,ASSSSGGSTDTQY
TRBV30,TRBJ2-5,ALGQGLGTQY
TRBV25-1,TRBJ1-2,ASSEFGENYGYT
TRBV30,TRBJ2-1,AWSSSSGSYEQF
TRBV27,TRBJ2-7,ASSYQRGHEQY
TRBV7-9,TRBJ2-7,ASSSGTSGRPYEQY
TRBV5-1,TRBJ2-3,ASSLELAGSTDTQY
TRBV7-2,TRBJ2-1,ASSRTGDSSYNEQF
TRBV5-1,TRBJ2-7,ASSLSLAGDEQY
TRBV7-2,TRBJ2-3,ASSSTGGDTQY
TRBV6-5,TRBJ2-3,ASRTRGLTDTQY
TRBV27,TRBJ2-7,ASSPRLARNYEQY
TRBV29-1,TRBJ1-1,SVRTGGTNTEAF
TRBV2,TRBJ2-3,ASRRGQGLDTQY
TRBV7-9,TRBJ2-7,ASSSLAASYEQY
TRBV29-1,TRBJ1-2,SVIQGDRGYT
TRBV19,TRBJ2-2,ASSIFWAMDTGELF
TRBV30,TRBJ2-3,AWRWTSTDTQY
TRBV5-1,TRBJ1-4,ASSPAVSTVSNEKLF
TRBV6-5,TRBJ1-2,ASSYFDSDYGYT
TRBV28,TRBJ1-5,ASSPQGRGNQPQH
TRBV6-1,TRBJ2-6,ASSDLGGGANVLT
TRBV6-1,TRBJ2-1,ASLKYNEQF
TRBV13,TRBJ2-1,ASSLGERGYNEQF
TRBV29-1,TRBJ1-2,SVPRGGGYT
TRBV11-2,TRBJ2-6,ASSYMSSGANVLT
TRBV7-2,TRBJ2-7,ASSSTYEQY